This TCR beta chain was found in a study of blood T cells in healthy people across ages (dated by TCRdb to the mid-2010s). About the study as a whole: In model experiments, template switching captured about one uniquely barcoded TCR beta cDNA molecule for every two T cells. To track age-related changes in TCR beta repertoire diversity, the study relied on deep sequencing normalized with unique cDNA molecular identifiers. The donors were divided into four age groups: young (average around 15 years), middle-aged (roughly 42), aged (roughly 60) and long-lived (82). Two additional independent replicas of 1 million unique cDNA reads from the same blood draw were analyzed for two donors (one aged 18 to 29 and one aged 80 or older).

Systemically healthy Caucasian individuals from Russia, over 30 in total and aged about 6 to 90 years, were included as donors. Each donor gave ten milliliters of peripheral blood, drawn into EDTA-treated Vacutainer tubes. Ficoll-Paque density-gradient centrifugation was used to isolate PBMCs, with at least 6.5 million per sample. Total RNA was extracted from PBMCs with Trizol reagent, with at least 6 micrograms obtained per sample. For every donor, flow cytometry on a PBMC aliquot measured the percentage of naive CD45RAhigh/CD27high T cells. The library was obtained by 5' RACE. Sequenced using an Illumina HiSeq 2500. A second roughly 6 to 11 cycle PCR used a sample-barcoded 5' primer and a J-beta primer mix. Each TCR beta cDNA molecule received a unique molecular identifier from a template-switch 5' adaptor carrying 12 random nucleotides. Each sample yielded at least 2.5 million CDR3-containing paired-end reads. First-strand cDNA synthesis was performed from all RNA using the Mint cDNA synthesis kit, with priming by a TRBC-specific oligonucleotide. All cDNA was treated with uracil-DNA glycosylase and then went through a first 18-cycle PCR with the universal primers M1SS and BC2_uni_R. As for the authors' bioinformatics: Normalization of each sample was performed by random selection of 1 million high-quality reads, each carrying a distinct molecular identifier. Instead of being binned into consensus sequences, reads with shared molecular identifiers were discarded. MiTCR, with a Q25 quality threshold and the strictest error-elimination algorithm, was used for CDR3 identification, clonotype clustering and error correction. A nonparametric unseen species model with Euler transformation was used to estimate lower-bound total TCR beta diversity. TCRdb reworked the public reads: Q25 trimming with fastp, MiXCR clone assembly, productive beta chains retained. Each CDR3 protein gets just one entry, which takes the most common genes and DNA from the rows behind it. The V and J calls reflect TCRdb's pipeline rather than the authors' work. In all, the sample holds around 700,000 distinct CDR3 sequences, and just under 25% of those were seen once. The ten most abundant clones make up roughly 9% of the sample.

General study outcomes and caveats: Observed TCR beta diversity correlated strongly with the percentage of naive T cells measured by flow cytometry. Estimates of total diversity based on one million sequenced T cells were considered lower bounds and underestimates. Because donor CMV infection status was unknown, age-related changes in expanded clonotypes were potentially confounded. Observed TCR beta diversity per million T cells fell roughly linearly with age, and a significant reduction was already apparent by age roughly 41. The long-lived group showed more naive CD4+ T cells, fewer expanded clones and increased TCR diversity than the aged group, suggesting age selection. Bulk unsorted PBMC profiling prevented conclusive comparison of naive and antigen-experienced compartments.

From the cysteine up to the phenylalanine, the CDR3 has a length of 15 residues. Only CDR3 DNA remains: 45 bases, in frame from the first base. Between the V and J ends, shortened by 0 bases and 6 bases respectively, the junction contains 18 bases. The germline V gene (reference sequence) yields DFQATT for CDR1 and SNEGSKA for CDR2. As to this clonotype: Its antigen remains undetermined. Base qualities were left out, and no much larger clone turns up one base away.

This same sample was also taken into another study, of T cells of mothers and their children. Drawing on the second study: Nine systemically healthy Caucasian individuals served as donors, namely three mothers together with their six children. cDNA synthesis used all of the extracted RNA, with roughly 1.5 ug of RNA in each 15 ul reaction. In the second PCR, the M1S primer introduced both the sample barcodes and 2-4 random nucleotides. More than 8 million TCR beta CDR3 reads were obtained from each mother, and 2.5 million to 3.5 million reads were obtained from each child. Thymic selection similarly shapes TCR recombination output in related and unrelated pairs, with minor effect from inherited differences. Normalized repertoire overlap in related mother-child pairs was always slightly higher than in unrelated mother-child pairs, but the difference was never significant. With a sensitivity of around 97 clones per million clonotypes, no persistent microchimeric T cell clones were detected. The study used deep NGS to compare TCR beta repertoires of mothers and children, seeking features distinguishing related mother-child pairs from unrelated individuals. The mean age was roughly 44 +/- 4 years for the mothers and roughly 11 +/- 4 years for the children. After adapters were ligated using NEBNext reagents, the libraries underwent 100+100 nt paired-end sequencing on an Illumina HiSeq 2000. To avoid cross-contamination, the mother libraries and the child libraries were prepared a month apart and sequenced in separate runs. For each donor, between about 450,000 and 2,300,000 distinct TCR beta clonotypes were identified. Naive TCR beta clonotypes were estimated from low-frequency clonotypes matched to each donor's FACS-determined naive share, without sorting.

The sequence was obtained from a boy aged 5 to 17 in good health. Sequenced: blood. The chain links TRBV20-1 with TRBJ2-7; matching of 7 bases hints at TRBD1 as the D gene. CDR3 loop: CSARDLSGGGGEQYF. The DNA is TGCAGTGCTAGAGATTTGAGTGGAGGGGGCGGCGAGCAGTACTTC.